These 22 T cell receptor beta chains came from one sample sequenced in a study of blood T cells in healthy people across ages. The use of a sample-barcoded 5' primer and a J-beta primer mix characterized a second PCR of roughly 6 to 11 cycles. TCRdb called the 5' RACE reads again in MiXCR, with one record for every CDR3 protein. This table has about a million distinct CDR3 sequences, 40% to 60% appearing once. Material for sequencing was blood. The receptors were gathered from a man aged 30 to 45 in good health.

A few counts support this clonotype. The chain uses TRBV12-3 or TRBV12-4 and TRBJ2-1; D may be TRBD1 (5 bases). The CDR3 is made up of 15 amino acids. With 2 bases removed from V and 5 bases from J, the gap between germline ends came to 13 bases. CDR3 sequence (DNA): TGTGCCAGCAGTTTAACCAGGACACAAAACAATGAGCAGTTCTTC. This gives the protein CASSLTRTQNNEQFF.

This clonotype was counted ten times or more. This chain uses TRBV27 with TRBJ1-6; D is unresolved. CDR1 and CDR2 from the germline V gene are MNHEY and SMNVEV (reference sequence). CDR3 size: 13 residues. The V end was cut by 5 bases, the J end by 9 bases, with 11 bases between. CDR3 residues: CASSPPSGSPLHF. CDR3 DNA: TGTGCCAGCAGTCCCCCTTCAGGTTCACCCCTCCACTTT.

CDR3 sequence reads: CASSPVTRAEAFF. The CDR3 bases are TGTGCCAGCTCACCAGTCACCAGGGCTGAAGCTTTCTTT. V usage is TRBV18 and J usage is TRBJ1-1; a weak D match, TRBD1 (5 bases). This CDR3 is 13 amino acids long. Deletions cut 2 bases from V and 6 bases from J, with 10 bases between. Germline CDR1 reads KGHSH; CDR2 reads LQKENI. The whole variable domain, remainder taken from reference TRBV18 and TRBJ1-1, is NAGVMQNPRHLVRRRGQEARLRCSPMKGHSHVYWYRQLPEEGLKFMVYLQKENIIDESGMPKERFSAEFPKEGPSILRIQQVVRGDSAAYFCASSPVTRAEAFFGQGTRLTVV.

The chain employs TRBV2 and TRBJ2-1; a possible D gene is TRBD1 (5 bases). The V gene's germline CDR1 is SNHLY and CDR2 FYNNEI. The CDR3 has 15 amino acids. V lost 6 bases and J 2 bases, leaving 14 bases between the germline ends. CDR3 coding DNA: TGTGCCAGCAGGCCCGGGCAGGGTCCCTACAATGAGCAGTTCTTC. Protein product: CASRPGQGPYNEQFF.

The chain uses TRBV6-2 or TRBV6-3 and TRBJ2-5, with TRBD2 matching over 8 bases. V shed 7 bases and J 4 bases; nucleotides not matched to a gene: 14. CDR1 MNHEY and CDR2 SVGEGT come from the germline V gene. This CDR3 has 16 amino acids. CDR3 nucleotide sequence: TGTGCCAGCACCCACGAGGCCGGGAGGGCCCGAGAGACCCAGTACTTC. As protein: CASTHEAGRARETQYF.

J is TRBJ2-7 and V is TRBV7-9; a possible D gene is TRBD1 (6 bases). Germline V gene data show CDR1 as SEHNR and CDR2 as FQNEAQ (reference sequence). The CDR3 loop spans 15 amino acids. Trimming stripped 2 bases from V and 3 bases from J, with 14 bases between. This CDR3 reads CASSLRGTSFYEQYF. In nucleotides, the CDR3 is TGTGCCAGCAGCTTAAGGGGGACGTCTTTCTACGAGCAGTACTTC.

The genes are TRBV24-1 and TRBJ2-1, with TRBD2 identical over 11 bases. The CDR3 consists of 18 residues. V shed 3 bases and J 6 bases; nucleotides not matched to a gene: 12. CDR1 KGHDR and CDR2 SFDVKD come from the germline V gene. CDR3 sequence reads: CATSDPGTSGARCNEQFF. The DNA for the CDR3 is TGTGCCACCAGTGATCCCGGGACTAGCGGTGCCCGCTGCAATGAGCAGTTCTTC.

This clonotype was detected only a few times. This CDR3 is CASSQDPDPYGYTF. CDR3 in DNA: TGCGCCAGCAGCCAAGATCCAGACCCATATGGCTACACCTTC. The chain carries TRBV4-1 and TRBJ1-2; D not resolved. Germline V gives CDR1 MGHRA, CDR2 YSYEKL. This CDR3 has 14 residues. V was clipped by 0 bases and J by 5 bases, with 10 bases between them.

This CDR3 is CASSPEGGGQVYGYTF. The DNA of the CDR3 is TGTGCCAGCAGCCCCGAGGGCGGGGGGCAAGTCTATGGCTACACCTTC. This chain uses TRBV4-2 with TRBJ1-2, with a possible D match to TRBD1 (6 bases). V was clipped by 4 bases and J by 4 bases, with 19 bases between them. Germline V gene lookup returns CDR1 LGHNA and CDR2 YNFKEQ. The CDR3 totals 16 residues.

The genes are TRBV12-3 or TRBV12-4 and TRBJ1-2; D is undetermined. The V end was cut by 3 bases, the J end by 5 bases, with 10 bases between. CDR3 length equals 13 residues. The CDR3 DNA is TGTGCCAGCAGTTTGGGGATAGCTTATGGCTACACCTTC. Translating gives CASSLGIAYGYTF.

The chain combines TRBV6-5 with TRBJ2-7, with a possible D match to TRBD2 (5 bases). V was trimmed by 4 bases and J by 2 bases, leaving 12 bases between them. Germline CDR1 reads MNHEY; CDR2 reads SVGAGI. The CDR3 has 14 residues. This CDR3 is CASSCSRGPYEQYF. For the CDR3, the DNA is TGTGCCAGCAGTTGCTCTCGGGGTCCCTACGAGCAGTACTTC.

The V and J genes are TRBV3-1 and TRBJ2-5; 10 bases are shared with TRBD1. Gene TRBJ2-7 matches the end of the DNA better, so the J call may be wrong. The V gene's germline CDR1 is LGHDT and CDR2 YNNKEL (reference sequence). The CDR3 sequence is 14 residues long. The CDR3 nucleotides are TGTGCCAGCAGCCATCCGGGACAGGGGTACGAGCAGTACTTC. As protein: CASSHPGQGYEQYF.

This chain uses TRBV12-5 with TRBJ2-7; D remains unclear. Trimming cost V 3 bases and J 6 bases, with 6 bases left between them. The CDR3 is made up of 11 amino acids. The germline V gene has CDR1 LGHNT and CDR2 FRNRAP. The CDR3 protein is CASGFDTEQYF. The CDR3, as DNA: TGTGCTAGTGGTTTTGATACCGAGCAGTACTTC.

V is TRBV4-2 and J is TRBJ2-7; tentatively, D is TRBD1 (6 bases). The CDR3 sequence is 15 residues long. V lost 0 bases to trimming and J lost 0 bases, with 9 bases between them. Germline assignment: CDR1 LGHNA and CDR2 YNFKEQ. The CDR3 is CASSQDWDNSYEQYF. The CDR3, as DNA: TGTGCCAGCAGCCAAGATTGGGACAACTCCTACGAGCAGTACTTC.

The chain links TRBV7-9 to TRBJ1-2; D gene ambiguous. This CDR3 has 14 amino acids. V lost 0 bases, J lost 4 bases, and 9 bases lay in between. The germline CDR1 and CDR2 sequences are SEHNR and FQNEAQ (reference sequence). This CDR3 reads CASSLAVGGYGYTF. CDR3 DNA sequence: TGTGCCAGCAGCTTAGCGGTGGGCGGCTATGGCTACACCTTC. Using reference TRBV7-9 and TRBJ1-2 for the parts outside the CDR3, the full variable domain is DTGVSQNPRHKITKRGQNVTFRCDPISEHNRLYWYRQTLGQGPEFLTYFQNEAQLEKSRLLSDRFSAERPKGSFSTLEIQRTEQGDSAMYLCASSLAVGGYGYTFGSGTRLTVV.

The chain employs TRBV12-3 or TRBV12-4 and TRBJ1-2; no reliable D call. V gave up 5 bases and J gave up 5 bases, with 27 bases separating them. The CDR3 has 18 amino acids. The CDR3 DNA reads as TGTGCCAGCAGTCCTCACCCGAGTTTCCACACCATAAAATATGGCTACACCTTC. This translates into CASSPHPSFHTIKYGYTF.

The CDR3 sequence is CASRPGTKNEQFF. In DNA form, the CDR3 reads TGTGCCAGCAGACCCGGGACTAAGAATGAGCAGTTCTTC. This rearrangement joins TRBV28 to TRBJ2-1; 7 nucleotides match TRBD2. The CDR3 has 13 residues. The ends lost 6 bases at V and 7 bases at J; junction bases unmatched: 6. Per germline, CDR1 MDHEN and CDR2 SYDVKM.

This chain links TRBV6-6 with TRBJ2-1, with 8 bases matching TRBD2. CDR3 size: 14 residues. The germline CDR1 and CDR2 sequences are MNHNY and SVGAGI (reference sequence). The junction had 2 bases not matched to a gene; V was cut back by 0 bases and J by 7 bases. The CDR3 spells CASSYSGTRNEQFF. The CDR3 DNA reads TGTGCCAGCAGTTACTCGGGGACTAGGAATGAGCAGTTCTTC.

This clonotype has more than one count but fewer than ten. This chain uses TRBV2 with TRBJ2-3; maybe TRBD2 (6 bases). CDR1 is SNHLY and CDR2 is FYNNEI in the germline V gene. The CDR3 runs to 15 residues. Deletions cut 2 bases from V and 2 bases from J, with 11 bases between. CDR3 sequence reads: CASSERVADTDTQYF. DNA of the CDR3: TGTGCCAGCAGTGAAAGGGTAGCGGACACAGATACGCAGTATTTT.

At least ten counts were recorded for this clonotype. The chain joins TRBV5-6 to TRBJ2-3; maybe TRBD2 (7 bases). CDR1 and CDR2 (germline): SGHDT, YYEEEE. CDR3 length equals 16 residues. Trimming removed 0 bases from V and 1 base from J, with 12 bases in between. CDR3 sequence reads: CASSLGRGPGTDTQYF. The CDR3 DNA follows: TGTGCCAGCAGCTTGGGGCGGGGGCCTGGCACAGATACGCAGTATTTT.

The rearrangement links TRBV7-3 to TRBJ2-3; 9 bases line up with TRBD1. V lost 4 bases, J lost 4 bases, and 6 bases stayed unmatched. The germline gives CDR1 SGHTA, CDR2 FQGTGA. The CDR3 totals 15 residues. The CDR3 is CASSSTGTGPDTQYF. The CDR3 region has the DNA TGTGCCAGCAGCTCCACCGGGACAGGGCCAGATACGCAGTATTTT.

Remarks on this clonotype: A much bigger clone sits one base away, suggesting this may be a read error. The chain uses TRBV20-1 and TRBJ2-1; D is ambiguous. Germline CDR1 DFQATT, CDR2 SNEGSKA (reference sequence). This CDR3 is 15 amino acids long. The CDR3 is CSARGSLARYNGQFF. The CDR3 DNA follows: TGCAGTGCTAGAGGGAGTCTCGCCCGCTACAATGGGCAGTTCTTC.